What follows are 2 T cell receptor beta chains derived from one specimen sequenced in a study of blood T cell repertoires in COVID-19. TCRdb keeps only in-frame clones here, not all; method: immunoSEQ multiplex PCR. Of 200,000 or so clones in the sample, over 70% were seen once. The sample was peripheral blood. Receptors originate from a woman between 65 and 79 years old with acute or convalescent COVID-19.

The chain couples TRBV5-5 to TRBJ2-7, with 10 bases lining up with TRBD2. V shed 2 bases, J shed 2 bases, and the junction held 4 bases outside the gene matches. Germline values: CDR1 SGHKS, CDR2 YYEKEE (reference sequence). The CDR3 contains 15 residues. This CDR3 reads CASSFLAGVTYEQYF. The CDR3 nucleotides are TGTGCCAGCAGCTTCCTAGCGGGAGTGACCTACGAGCAGTACTTC.

This clone was counted a few times. The chain combines TRBV3-1 (or the pseudogene TRBV3-2) with TRBJ1-1; TRBD1 matches 7 bases. The CDR3 spans 15 residues. With V trimmed by 3 bases and J by 0 bases, 4 bases remained unmatched. Germline loops: CDR1 LGHDT, CDR2 YNNKEL (reference sequence). In DNA form, the CDR3 reads TGTGCCAGCAGCCAGTATGACAGGGTGAACACTGAAGCTTTCTTT. Its translation: CASSQYDRVNTEAFF.